This T cell receptor beta chain was sequenced during a study of T cells after yellow fever vaccination (dated by TCRdb to between 2018 and 2021). The study in broad terms: The SMART-Seq v4 Ultra Low Input RNA kit was used to prepare libraries from fractions with low cell numbers. To follow T-cell clones before and after primary and booster YFV17D yellow fever vaccination, bulk TCR alpha and beta repertoires were sequenced over time. Two healthy male donors, one aged 18 to 30 and one aged 30 to 40 years, were included in the cohort. Blood was drawn at multiple timepoints before and after primary and secondary immunization, with bulk PBMC replicates and cell subsets isolated.

This clonotype came up many times. The antigen it recognizes is unknown. No per-base quality is available; no much larger clone lies one base away. The treatment or condition label here, explained by the study, means: live attenuated yellow fever vaccine strain. PBMCs were isolated from peripheral blood using a standard Ficoll-Paque protocol. Dynabeads CD4 and CD8 positive selection kits were used to isolate the CD4 and CD8 T-cell fractions. TriZol was used to extract RNA from bulk PBMCs, from CD4 and CD8 fractions, and from dextramer-positive and dextramer-negative fractions. Sequenced on an Illumina NovaSeq 6000. Synthesis of TCR cDNA relied on 5'RACE template switching, a step that introduced a universal primer site along with unique molecular identifiers. Priming of cDNA synthesis was performed from both the TCR alpha and TCR beta constant segments. Library amplification involved two PCR steps, and the second step added sample barcodes and sequencing adapters. Sequencing of libraries was done on Illumina HiSeq 2500 (2x100 bp) or NovaSeq (2x150 bp). As for the authors' bioinformatics: Reads were demultiplexed and collapsed into UMI consensus sequences with MIGEC, and V(D)J alignment was performed with MiXCR. Clonotypes responding to the vaccine were identified with edgeR on replicate PBMC samples, with the criteria of FDR below 0.01 and a log2 fold change above 5 up to day 15. Bulk clonotypes were assigned CD4 or CD8 identity according to which sequenced CD4 or CD8 repertoire held them at higher abundance. The public sequencing data were trimmed at Q25 with fastp and processed into clonotypes with MiXCR by TCRdb, which kept only in-frame beta chains. Entries are consolidated by CDR3 protein sequence, retaining the most common genes and DNA. None of the V and J calls come from the authors' own analysis; TCRdb made them. The sample table contains over 250,000 distinct CDR3 sequences; only one count was recorded for around 5.2% of them. The top ten constitute less than 3.5% of the sample.

From cysteine to phenylalanine, the CDR3 is 17 amino acids long. CDR3 DNA only is kept here, 51 bases in frame from base 1. Based on the germline V gene (reference sequence), the CDR1 and CDR2 sequences are WNHNN and SYGVQD. The V and J ends are trimmed by 0 bases and 2 bases, leaving 15 bases between them. General findings and caveats noted by the study authors: The secondary T-cell response was weaker than the primary response but faster, peaking on day 5 instead of day 15. Most clones expanded after primary vaccination (roughly 96% of CD4 and approximately 90% of CD8) were re-detected after the booster, suggesting that broad memory maintenance occurred. Because abundant contaminating clonotypes from the bulk population could be contained in FACS-sorted repertoires, computational filtering was required. A small share of clonotypes was detected in both CD4 and CD8 compartments, with the overlap likely arising from convergent recombination. Because the study included only two donors, the extent to which the findings can be generalized is limited.

The V and J genes are TRBV10-1 and TRBJ2-3; the D gene is perhaps TRBD2, from 7 matching bases. The sequencing here drew on CD4+ T cells sorted from PBMCs, taken on the day of the yellow fever booster vaccination. This clonotype was obtained from a man younger than 35 who received the YFV17D yellow fever vaccine. The CDR3 region reads CASSESGRGALTDTQYF. The sequenced DNA: TGCGCCAGCAGTGAGTCGGGTCGGGGGGCCCTCACAGATACGCAGTATTTT.